This TCR beta chain comes out of a study of CD8 T cells in Susac syndrome. An input of roughly 0.5 to 1 ug of RNA was subjected to reverse transcription using random hexamers. TCRdb reprocessed the immunoSEQ multiplex PCR reads with MiXCR, giving one entry per CDR3 protein. The sample contains roughly 76,000 distinct CDR3 sequences, around 93% of which appear only once. CDR1 is PRHDT and CDR2 is FYEKMQ in the germline V gene (reference sequence). The CDR3 length is 19 residues. V was clipped by 5 bases and J by 2 bases; unmatched bases: 10. The sequenced sample was CD8+ T cells from PBMCs. The J gene is TRBJ2-1, the V gene TRBV13; 15 nucleotides line up with TRBD2. This clonotype was obtained from a human donor with Susac syndrome. The CDR3 reads CASSPPGLAGGPPYNEQFF. The CDR3 region has the DNA TGTGCCAGCAGCCCACCCGGACTAGCGGGAGGGCCGCCCTACAATGAGCAGTTCTTC.